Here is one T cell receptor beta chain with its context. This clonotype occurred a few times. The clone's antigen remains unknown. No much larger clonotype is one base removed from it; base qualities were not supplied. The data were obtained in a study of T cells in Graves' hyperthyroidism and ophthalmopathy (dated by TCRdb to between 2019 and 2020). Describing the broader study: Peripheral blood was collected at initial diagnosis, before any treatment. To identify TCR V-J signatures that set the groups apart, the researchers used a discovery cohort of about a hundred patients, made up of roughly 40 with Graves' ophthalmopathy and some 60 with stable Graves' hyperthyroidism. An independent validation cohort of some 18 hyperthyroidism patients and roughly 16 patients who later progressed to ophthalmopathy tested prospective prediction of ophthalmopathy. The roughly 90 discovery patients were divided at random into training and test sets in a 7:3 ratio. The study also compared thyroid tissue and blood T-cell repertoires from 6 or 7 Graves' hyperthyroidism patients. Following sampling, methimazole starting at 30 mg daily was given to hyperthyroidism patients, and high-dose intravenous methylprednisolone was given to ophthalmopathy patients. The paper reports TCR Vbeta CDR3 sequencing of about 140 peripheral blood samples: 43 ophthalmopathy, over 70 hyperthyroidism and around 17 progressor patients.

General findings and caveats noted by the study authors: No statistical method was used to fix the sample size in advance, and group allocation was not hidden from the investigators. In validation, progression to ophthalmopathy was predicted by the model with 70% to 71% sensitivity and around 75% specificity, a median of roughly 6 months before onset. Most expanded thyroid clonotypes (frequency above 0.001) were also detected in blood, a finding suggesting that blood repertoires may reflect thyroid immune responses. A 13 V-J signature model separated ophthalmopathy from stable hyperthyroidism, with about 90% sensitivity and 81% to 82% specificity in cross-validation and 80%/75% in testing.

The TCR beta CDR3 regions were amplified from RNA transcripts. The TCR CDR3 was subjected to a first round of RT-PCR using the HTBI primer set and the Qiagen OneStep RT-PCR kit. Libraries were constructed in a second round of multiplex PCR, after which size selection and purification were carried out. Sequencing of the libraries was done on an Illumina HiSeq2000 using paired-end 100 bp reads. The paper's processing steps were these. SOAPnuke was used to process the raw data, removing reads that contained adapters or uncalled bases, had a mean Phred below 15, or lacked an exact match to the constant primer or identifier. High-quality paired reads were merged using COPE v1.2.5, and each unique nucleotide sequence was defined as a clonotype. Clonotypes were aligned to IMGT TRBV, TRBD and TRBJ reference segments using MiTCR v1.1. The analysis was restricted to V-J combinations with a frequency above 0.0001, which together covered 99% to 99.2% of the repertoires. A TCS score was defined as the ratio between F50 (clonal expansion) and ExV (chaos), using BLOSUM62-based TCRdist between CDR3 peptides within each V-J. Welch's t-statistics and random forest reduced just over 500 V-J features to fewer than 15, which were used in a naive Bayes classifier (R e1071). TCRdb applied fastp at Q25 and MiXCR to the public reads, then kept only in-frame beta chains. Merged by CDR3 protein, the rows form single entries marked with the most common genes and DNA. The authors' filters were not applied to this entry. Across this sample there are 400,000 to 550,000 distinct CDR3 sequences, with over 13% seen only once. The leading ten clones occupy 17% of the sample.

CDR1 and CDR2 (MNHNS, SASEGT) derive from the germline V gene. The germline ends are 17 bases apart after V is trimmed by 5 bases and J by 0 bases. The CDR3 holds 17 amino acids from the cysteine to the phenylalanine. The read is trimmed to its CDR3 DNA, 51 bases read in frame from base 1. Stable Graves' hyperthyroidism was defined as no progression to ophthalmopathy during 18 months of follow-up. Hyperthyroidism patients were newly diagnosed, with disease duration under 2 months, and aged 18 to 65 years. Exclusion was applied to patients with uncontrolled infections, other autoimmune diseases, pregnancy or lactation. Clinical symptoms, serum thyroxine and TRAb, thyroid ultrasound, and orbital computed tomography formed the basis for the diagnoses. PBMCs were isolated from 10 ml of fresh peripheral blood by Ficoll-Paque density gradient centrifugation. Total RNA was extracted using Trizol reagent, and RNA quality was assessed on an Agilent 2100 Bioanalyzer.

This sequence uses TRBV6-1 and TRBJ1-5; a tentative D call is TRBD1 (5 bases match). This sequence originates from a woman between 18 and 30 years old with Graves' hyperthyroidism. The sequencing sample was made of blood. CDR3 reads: CASSPGTGLYSNQPQHF. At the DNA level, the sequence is TGTGCCAGCAGTCCCGGGACGGGCCTTTATAGCAATCAGCCCCAGCATTTT.